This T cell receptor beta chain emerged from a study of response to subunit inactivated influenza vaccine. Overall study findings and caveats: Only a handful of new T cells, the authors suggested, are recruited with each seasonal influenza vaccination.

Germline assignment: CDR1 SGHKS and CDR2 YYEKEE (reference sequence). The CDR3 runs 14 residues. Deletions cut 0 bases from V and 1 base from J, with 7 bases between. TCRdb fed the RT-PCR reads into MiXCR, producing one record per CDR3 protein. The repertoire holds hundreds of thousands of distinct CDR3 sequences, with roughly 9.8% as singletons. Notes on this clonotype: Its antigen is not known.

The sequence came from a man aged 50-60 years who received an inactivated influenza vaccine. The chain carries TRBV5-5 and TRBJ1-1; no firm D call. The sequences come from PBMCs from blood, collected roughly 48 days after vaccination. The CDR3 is CASSLVGKNTEAFF. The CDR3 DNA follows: TGTGCCAGCAGCTTGGTGGGGAAGAACACTGAAGCTTTCTTT.